The 22 T cell receptor beta chains given below trace back to one sample, sequenced in a study of radiation and T cells in renal cell carcinoma. TCRdb's table, derived via immunoSEQ multiplex PCR, lists solely in-frame clones and lacks some. Counted here are 95,000 or so clones, about 88% occurring once; the ten biggest clones make up almost 8%. Time point meaning: baseline pretreatment blood. As for treatment: 15 Gy SBRT to primary tumor, nephrectomy 4 weeks later. The specimen comprised blood, sampled from a patient whose treatment included radiotherapy and nephrectomy. The receptors come from a man aged 50 to 60 with renal cell carcinoma.

The chain links TRBV30 to TRBJ1-2; TRBD1 is a possible D gene (6 bases). This CDR3 contains 13 residues. The germline V gene encodes CDR1 GTSNPN and CDR2 SVGIG (reference sequence). V lost 0 bases and J 7 bases, leaving 12 bases between the germline ends. CDR3: CAWSVSGAAGYTF. CDR3 coding DNA: TGTGCCTGGAGTGTATCAGGGGCTGCTGGCTACACCTTC.

This chain joins TRBV30 and TRBJ2-1; TRBD1 matches at 9 bases. The V gene end was trimmed by 7 bases and the J gene end by 3 bases; junction bases not matched to a gene: 7. The CDR3 is made up of 14 amino acids. Per germline, CDR1 GTSNPN and CDR2 SVGIG (reference sequence). The CDR3 here is CAYSGTGLYNEQFF. The CDR3 region has the DNA TGTGCCTACTCCGGGACAGGGCTCTACAATGAGCAGTTCTTC.

This clone was seen more than once but under ten times. This chain links TRBV2 with TRBJ2-7; D ambiguous. The CDR3 consists of 13 residues. The germline V and J ends were trimmed by 7 bases and 4 bases, with 14 bases remaining between them. The germline CDR1 and CDR2 sequences are SNHLY and FYNNEI. The CDR3 DNA reads as TGTGCCAGCACCTTCGGGTTGGGGTACGAGCAGTACTTC. It is translated as CASTFGLGYEQYF.

The count of this clone is one. The V gene is TRBV18, the J gene TRBJ2-7; weak D call: TRBD2 (5 bases). The length of the CDR3 is 14 residues. Per germline, CDR1 KGHSH and CDR2 LQKENI. Trimming removed 5 bases from V and 3 bases from J, with 14 bases in between. The CDR3 bases are TGTGCCAGCTCAGGCGACTACGCCGACTACGAGCAGTACTTC. Translating it yields CASSGDYADYEQYF.

The chain carries TRBV6-6 and TRBJ2-7; TRBD1 is a possible D gene (5 bases). V lost 5 bases, J lost 3 bases, and 11 bases lay in between. The germline gives CDR1 MNHNY, CDR2 SVGAGI (reference sequence). This CDR3 contains 13 residues. CDR3 nucleotide sequence: TGTGCCAGCAGTCCCTCAGGGTTCTACGAGCAGTACTTC. This gives the protein CASSPSGFYEQYF.

Regarding this clone: Compared with germline, one end of the junction differs, possibly owing to a read error. The sample holds other DNA sequences that translate to the same CDR3. The rearrangement links TRBV7-7 to TRBJ2-7; D might be TRBD1 (5 bases). Germline CDR1 SSHAT, CDR2 FNYEAQ (reference sequence). The CDR3 is made up of 13 amino acids. This chain's CDR3 is CASSLGETYEQYF. The CDR3, as DNA: TGTGCTAGCAGCTTAGGGGAAACCTACGAGCAGTACTTC.

The genes are TRBV6-5 and TRBJ2-7; TRBD2 matches at 13 bases. CDR1 MNHEY and CDR2 SVGAGI come from the germline V gene. The V gene end was trimmed by 4 bases and the J gene end by 7 bases; junction bases not matched to a gene: 1. This CDR3 spans 13 amino acids. CDR3 sequence reads: CASSWGLAGEQYF. CDR3 DNA: TGTGCCAGCAGTTGGGGACTAGCGGGGGAGCAGTACTTC.

In DNA, the CDR3 is TGTGCCAGCAGCGTTTCCCCGGGGGGAAAAGAGACCCAGTACTTC. It encodes CASSVSPGGKETQYF. The genes are TRBV9 and TRBJ2-5; TRBD2 agrees at 7 bases. The CDR3 consists of 15 residues. The J segment lost 3 bases and the V segment lost 2 bases, leaving 7 bases of the junction unmatched. Per the germline V gene, CDR1 is SGDLS and CDR2 is YYNGEE.

V is TRBV5-1 and J is TRBJ2-5; no clear D gene. This CDR3 has 12 amino acids. Germline V gene data show CDR1 as SGHRS and CDR2 as YFSETQ. V gave up 0 bases and J gave up 6 bases, with 6 bases separating them. CDR3 region: CASSLESQTQYF. The CDR3 bases are TGCGCCAGCAGCTTGGAGTCGCAGACCCAGTACTTC.

The chain recombines TRBV2 with TRBJ2-7, with 13 positions matching TRBD2. This CDR3 contains 14 residues. The V and J ends lost 6 bases and 5 bases, in that order; junction bases with no gene match: 4. Germline V gives CDR1 SNHLY, CDR2 FYNNEI. CDR3 in amino acids: CASRGLAGVDEQYF. CDR3 nucleotides: TGTGCCAGCAGAGGACTAGCGGGAGTTGACGAGCAGTACTTC. Filled out from reference TRBV2 and TRBJ2-7, the complete variable domain reads EPEVTQTPSHQVTQMGQEVILRCVPISNHLYFYWYRQILGQKVEFLVSFYNNEISEKSEIFDDQFSVERPDGSNFTLKIRSTKLEDSAMYFCASRGLAGVDEQYFGPGTRLTVT.

The chain joins TRBV28 to TRBJ2-3; 8 bases line up with TRBD2. Germline-derived CDR1 and CDR2 are MDHEN and SYDVKM. CDR3 length equals 18 residues. Trimming removed 5 bases from V and 0 bases from J; junction bases left unmatched: 13. CDR3 loop: CASSPAGVLAGSTDTQYF. CDR3 in DNA: TGTGCCAGCAGTCCAGCCGGAGTGTTAGCGGGAAGCACAGATACGCAGTATTTT.

V is TRBV5-1 and J is TRBJ2-1; D gene ambiguous. The germline V gene has CDR1 SGHRS and CDR2 YFSETQ. Trimming cost V 1 base and J 4 bases, with 6 bases left between them. The CDR3 totals 13 residues. Here the CDR3 reads CASSLYSYNEQFF. For the CDR3, the DNA is TGCGCCAGCAGCTTGTACTCGTACAATGAGCAGTTCTTC. The variable domain in full, with the rest retrieved from reference TRBV5-1 and TRBJ2-1, is KAGVTQTPRYLIKTRGQQVTLSCSPISGHRSVSWYQQTPGQGLQFLFEYFSETQRNKGNFPGRFSGRQFSNSRSEMNVSTLELGDSALYLCASSLYSYNEQFFGPGTRLTVL.

V is TRBV7-9 and J is TRBJ1-2; D is possibly TRBD1 (5 bases). The CDR3 totals 14 residues. CDR1 and CDR2 (germline): SEHNR, FQNEAQ (reference sequence). V was trimmed by 5 bases and J by 4 bases, leaving 14 bases between them. The CDR3 DNA reads TGTGCCAGCAGCCCAACGGGACCTTTCTATGGCTACACCTTC. It translates to CASSPTGPFYGYTF.

This chain uses TRBV28 with TRBJ1-2, with D unclear. The CDR3 loop spans 15 amino acids. The V and J ends lost 2 bases and 0 bases respectively, with 10 bases between them. Germline values: CDR1 MDHEN, CDR2 SYDVKM. CDR3 coding DNA: TGTGCCAGCAGTTTAGGCGACTTTCCTAACTATGGCTACACCTTC. This sequence encodes CASSLGDFPNYGYTF.

The genes are TRBV7-9 and TRBJ2-2; D may be TRBD1 (5 bases). The CDR3 runs to 17 residues. Germline V lookup: CDR1 SEHNR, CDR2 FQNEAQ (reference sequence). V was clipped by 3 bases and J by 5 bases, with 19 bases between them. The DNA for the CDR3 is TGTGCCAGCAGCTTGTCCGGACACAATTCATATACCGGGGAGCTGTTTTTT. It specifies CASSLSGHNSYTGELFF.

The chain combines TRBV6-1 with TRBJ2-5; D is undetermined. The DNA end is more similar to TRBJ2-7, so the J call may be wrong. Germline CDR1 MNHNS, CDR2 SASEGT. The CDR3 spans 12 residues. The CDR3 DNA is TGTGCCAGCGGATGGGGCTCCTACGAGCAGTACTTC. Its translation is CASGWGSYEQYF.

This sequence joins TRBV13 and TRBJ2-5; 8 nucleotides match TRBD2. The junction had 4 bases not matched to a gene; V was cut back by 0 bases and J by 4 bases. The CDR3 has 15 residues. Germline V gives CDR1 PRHDT, CDR2 FYEKMQ (reference sequence). The CDR3 is CASSLGAGGLETQYF. The CDR3 region has the DNA TGTGCCAGCAGCTTAGGCGCGGGGGGCTTAGAGACCCAGTACTTC.

The chain links TRBV18 to TRBJ1-4; D may be TRBD1 (5 bases). Trimming pared 6 bases from V and 8 bases from J, leaving 16 bases between. Germline CDR1 and CDR2: KGHSH and LQKENI. This CDR3 comprises 14 residues. The CDR3 DNA reads TGTGCCAGCTCCAGGGCGGAGTCGGGAGAAAAACTGTTTTTT. This sequence encodes CASSRAESGEKLFF.

V and J are TRBV27 and TRBJ2-7; D may match TRBD1 or TRBD2 (5 bases each). CDR1 MNHEY and CDR2 SMNVEV come from the germline V gene (reference sequence). This CDR3 is 14 amino acids long. Deletions cut 6 bases from V and 1 base from J, with 13 bases between. CDR3 region: CASSQGTESYEQYF. The DNA of the CDR3 is TGTGCCAGCAGCCAAGGGACGGAATCCTACGAGCAGTACTTC.

V and J are TRBV14 and TRBJ1-4; no clear D gene. V was trimmed by 3 bases and J by 8 bases, leaving 19 bases between them. This CDR3 is 16 amino acids long. Germline V gene data show CDR1 as SGHDN and CDR2 as FVKESK. CDR3 nucleotides: TGTGCCAGCAGCCACAGCTTCGGGTCACTAAGGGAAAAACTGTTTTTT. Its protein is CASSHSFGSLREKLFF.

The rearrangement links TRBV6-5 to TRBJ1-1, with D perhaps matching TRBD1 (6 bases). Trimming removed 0 bases at V and 14 bases at J, with 19 bases between. Germline CDR1 MNHEY, CDR2 SVGAGI. The CDR3 totals 14 residues. CDR3 bases: TGTGCCAGCAGTTACTCCCGCAGGGGCGCAGAAGGATTCTTT. It encodes CASSYSRRGAEGFF.

Here the CDR3 DNA reads TGTGCCAGTAGTATAGGGGTAGCGGGAGGCAACGGCTACGAGCAGTACTTC. This gives the protein CASSIGVAGGNGYEQYF. The V and J genes are TRBV19 and TRBJ2-7; 10 bases are a match to TRBD2. The CDR3 runs to 17 residues. Germline CDR1 reads LNHDA; CDR2 reads SQIVND (reference sequence). With V trimmed by 1 base and J by 3 bases, 9 bases remained unmatched.